This T cell receptor (beta chain) was sequenced during a study of sequential checkpoint blockade in melanoma. TCRdb keeps only in-frame clones here, not all; method: immunoSEQ multiplex PCR. This table has about 20,000 clones, around 70% appearing once. The CDR3 consists of 11 residues. Trimming removed 3 bases at V and 4 bases at J, with 7 bases between. Germline V gene sequence: CDR1 GTSNPN, CDR2 SVGIG (reference sequence). Treatment in this sample: randomized to nivolumab then ipilimumab (arm A) or the reverse (arm B). This receptor was taken from a human donor with melanoma. Source: tumor tissue (inferred from file names), taken from a patient given nivolumab and ipilimumab in sequence. The chain is built from TRBV30 and TRBJ2-7; D gene unclear. The CDR3 is CAWRGNYEQYF. The CDR3 coding sequence is TGTGCCTGGAGAGGGAATTACGAGCAGTACTTC.